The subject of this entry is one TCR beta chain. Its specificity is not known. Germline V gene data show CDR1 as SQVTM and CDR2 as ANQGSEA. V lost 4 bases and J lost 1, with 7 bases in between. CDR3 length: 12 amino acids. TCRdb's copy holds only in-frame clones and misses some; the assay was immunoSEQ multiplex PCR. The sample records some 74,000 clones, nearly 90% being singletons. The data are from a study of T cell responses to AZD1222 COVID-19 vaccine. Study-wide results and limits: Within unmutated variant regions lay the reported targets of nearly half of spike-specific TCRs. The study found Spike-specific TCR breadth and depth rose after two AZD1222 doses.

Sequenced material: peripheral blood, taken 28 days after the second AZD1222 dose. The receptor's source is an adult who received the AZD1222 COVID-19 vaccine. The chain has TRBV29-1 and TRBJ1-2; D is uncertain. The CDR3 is CSVASDNYGYTF. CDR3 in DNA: TGCAGCGTTGCAAGCGATAACTATGGCTACACCTTC. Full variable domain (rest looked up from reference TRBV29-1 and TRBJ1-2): SAVISQKPSRDICQRGTSLTIQCQVDSQVTMMFWYRQQPGQSLTLIATANQGSEATYESGFVIDKFPISRPNLTFSTLTVSNMSPEDSSIYLCSVASDNYGYTFGSGTRLTVV.